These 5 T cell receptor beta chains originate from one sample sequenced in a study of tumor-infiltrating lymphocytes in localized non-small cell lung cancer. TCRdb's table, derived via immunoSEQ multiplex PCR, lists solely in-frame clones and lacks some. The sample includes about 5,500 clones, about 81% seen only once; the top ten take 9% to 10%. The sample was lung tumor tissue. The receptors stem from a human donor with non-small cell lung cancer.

This chain's CDR3 is CATSRLSWDSLFSDTQYF. CDR3 in DNA: TGTGCCACCAGCAGGCTCTCCTGGGACTCTCTTTTTTCCGATACGCAGTATTTT. V is TRBV15 and J is TRBJ2-3; D is possibly TRBD2 (6 bases). The V gene's germline CDR1 is LNHNV and CDR2 YYDKDF (reference sequence). CDR3 length equals 18 residues. V was cut by 3 bases and J by 6 bases, with 25 bases left in between.

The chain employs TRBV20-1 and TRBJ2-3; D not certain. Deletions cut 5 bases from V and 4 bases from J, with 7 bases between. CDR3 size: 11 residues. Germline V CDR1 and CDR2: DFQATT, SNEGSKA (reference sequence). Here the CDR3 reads CSAQRADTQYF. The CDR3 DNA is TGCAGTGCTCAAAGGGCAGATACGCAGTATTTT.

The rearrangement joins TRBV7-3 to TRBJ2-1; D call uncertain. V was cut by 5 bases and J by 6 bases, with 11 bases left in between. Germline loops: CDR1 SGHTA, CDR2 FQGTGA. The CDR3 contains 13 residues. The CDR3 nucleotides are TGTGCCAGCAGCACCGACAACCTCAATGAGCAGTTCTTC. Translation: CASSTDNLNEQFF.

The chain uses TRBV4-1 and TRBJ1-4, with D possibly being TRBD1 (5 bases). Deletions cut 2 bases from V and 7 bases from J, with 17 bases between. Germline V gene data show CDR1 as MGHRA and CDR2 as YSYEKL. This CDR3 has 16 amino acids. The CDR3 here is CASSQSERQGGEKLFF. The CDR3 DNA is TGCGCCAGCAGCCAATCCGAACGGCAGGGAGGTGAAAAACTGTTTTTT.

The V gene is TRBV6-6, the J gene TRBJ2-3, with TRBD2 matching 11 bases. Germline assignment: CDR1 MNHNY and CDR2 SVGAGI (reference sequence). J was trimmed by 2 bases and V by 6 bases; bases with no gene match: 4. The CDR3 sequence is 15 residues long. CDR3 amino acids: CASSRLAGTTDTQYF. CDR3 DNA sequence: TGTGCCAGCAGCCGACTAGCGGGGACCACAGATACGCAGTATTTT.